This T cell receptor beta chain was observed in a study of cytomegalovirus exposure and HLA in healthy donors. Primers included in the PCR were 60 Vbeta and 13 Jbeta primers. The data were produced by immunoSEQ multiplex PCR, yet TCRdb's version contains in-frame clones alone and is incomplete. The table has under 200,000 clones, roughly 85% seen once; the top ten hold over 2%. Study-wide findings and caveats: Three chains linked to CMV were shown in vitro to be specific for CMV antigens.

The CDR3 loop spans 16 amino acids. Trimming at V came to 1 base and at J to 4 bases, leaving 8 bases not matched to a gene. CDR1 and CDR2 (germline): MNHEY, SMNVEV (reference sequence). This clone was detected once. Its antigen remains unknown. This sequence originates from a woman aged 50 to 60 in good health and CMV-seronegative. This rearrangement joins TRBV27 to TRBJ2-7; 9 bases match TRBD2. The specimen was PBMCs. Here the CDR3 DNA reads TGTGCCAGCAGTTTATTTAGTAGCGGGAGCGGGTACGAGCAGTACTTC. It yields the protein CASSLFSSGSGYEQYF.